This TCR beta chain was captured by sequencing in a study of a mutant IDH1 vaccine in newly diagnosed glioma. Across the whole study: Earlier therapy was either radiotherapy, temozolomide, or both, and most got both.

Time point noted: baseline, week 1 (first vaccination visit). The sample's treatment: pre-vaccination baseline after standard-of-care therapy. Tumors from donors were new WHO grade 3 or 4 IDH1-mutant astrocytomas with ATRX loss. Points from the study as a whole: Changes to the top peripheral T cell clonotypes appeared unrelated to pseudoprogression. Vaccination elicited immune responses in 93.3% of patients.

This CDR3 is built from 13 residues. Germline V gene lookup returns CDR1 SSHAT and CDR2 FNYEAQ (reference sequence). Sequenced by immunoSEQ multiplex PCR; TCRdb stores in-frame clones only, minus some. The sample consists of approximately 92,000 clones, around three quarters of them appearing once. To note about this clone: What it recognizes is unknown. The junction differs from germline at one of its ends, possibly a read error.

The V gene is TRBV7-7, the J gene TRBJ2-7; D not certain. The specimen comprised PBMCs, sampled from a glioma patient treated with radiotherapy, temozolomide or both. This clonotype was sampled from a man aged 40-49 years with glioma. The CDR3 sequence: CASSLGDGYEQYF. The CDR3 DNA sequence: TGTGCTAGCAGCCTGGGCGACGGCTACGAGCAGTACTTC.